This T cell receptor beta chain derives from a study of cytomegalovirus exposure and HLA in healthy donors. Overall study results and limits: According to a later analysis, TCR clusters from the first cohort tended to co-occur in the 100 to 150 validation repertoires. There were around 160 TCR beta chains listed as cytomegalovirus-associated.

TCRdb's table, derived via immunoSEQ multiplex PCR, lists solely in-frame clones and lacks some. The sample lists under 200,000 clones; 75% to 90% were seen once. Trimming stripped 0 bases from V and 1 base from J, with 6 bases between. The CDR3 loop spans 14 amino acids. Germline assignment: CDR1 MNHNY and CDR2 SVGAGI (reference sequence). The count of this clone is one. Its cognate antigen is unknown. The sample consisted of PBMCs. This clonotype was sampled from a young woman in good health and CMV-seronegative. The chain employs TRBV6-6 and TRBJ2-5; possible D gene TRBD1, 5 bases. CDR3 region: CASSYSGRQETQYF. The CDR3 bases are TGTGCCAGCAGTTACTCGGGGCGCCAAGAGACCCAGTACTTC.